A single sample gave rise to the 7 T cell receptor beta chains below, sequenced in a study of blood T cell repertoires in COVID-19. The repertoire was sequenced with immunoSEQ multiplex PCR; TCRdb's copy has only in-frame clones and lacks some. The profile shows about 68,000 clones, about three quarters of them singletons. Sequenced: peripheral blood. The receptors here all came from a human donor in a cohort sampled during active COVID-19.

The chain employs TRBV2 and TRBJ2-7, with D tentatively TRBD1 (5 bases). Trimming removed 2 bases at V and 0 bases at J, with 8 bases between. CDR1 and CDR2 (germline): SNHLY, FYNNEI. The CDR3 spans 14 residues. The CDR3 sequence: CASSEQGSSYEQYF. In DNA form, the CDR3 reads TGTGCCAGCAGTGAACAGGGTAGCTCCTACGAGCAGTACTTC.

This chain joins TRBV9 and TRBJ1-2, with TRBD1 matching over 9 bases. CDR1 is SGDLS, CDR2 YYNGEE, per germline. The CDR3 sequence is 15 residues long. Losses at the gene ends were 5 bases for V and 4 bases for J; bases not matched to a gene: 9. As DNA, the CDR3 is TGTGCCAGCAGTAAGCAAGACAGGGGGGCCTATGGCTACACCTTC. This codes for CASSKQDRGAYGYTF.

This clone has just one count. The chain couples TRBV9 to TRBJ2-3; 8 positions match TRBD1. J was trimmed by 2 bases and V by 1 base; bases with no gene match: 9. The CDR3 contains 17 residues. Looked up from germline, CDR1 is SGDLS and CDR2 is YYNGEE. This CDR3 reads CASSVTQGQVNTDTQYF. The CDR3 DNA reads TGTGCCAGCAGCGTAACCCAGGGACAGGTGAACACAGATACGCAGTATTTT.

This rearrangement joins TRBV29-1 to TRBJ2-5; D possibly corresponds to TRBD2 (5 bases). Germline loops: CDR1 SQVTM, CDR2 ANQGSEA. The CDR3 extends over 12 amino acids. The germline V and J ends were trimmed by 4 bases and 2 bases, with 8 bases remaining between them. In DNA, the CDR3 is TGCAGCGTTGTAGGGAGACAAGAGACCCAGTACTTC. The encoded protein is CSVVGRQETQYF.

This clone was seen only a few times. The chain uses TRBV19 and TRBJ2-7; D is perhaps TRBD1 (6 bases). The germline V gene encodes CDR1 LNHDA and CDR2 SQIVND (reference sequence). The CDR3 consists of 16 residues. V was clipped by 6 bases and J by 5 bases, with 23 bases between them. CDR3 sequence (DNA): TGTGCCAGTAGGGAGACCGGGACATCGGTCTACCACGAGCAGTACTTC. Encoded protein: CASRETGTSVYHEQYF.

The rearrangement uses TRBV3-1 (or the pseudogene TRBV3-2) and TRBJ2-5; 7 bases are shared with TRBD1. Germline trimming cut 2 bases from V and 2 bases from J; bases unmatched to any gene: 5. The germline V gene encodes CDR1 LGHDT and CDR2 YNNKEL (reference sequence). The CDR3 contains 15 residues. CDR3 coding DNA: TGTGCCAGCAGCCAAACAGGGGCCGGGCAAGAGACCCAGTACTTC. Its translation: CASSQTGAGQETQYF.

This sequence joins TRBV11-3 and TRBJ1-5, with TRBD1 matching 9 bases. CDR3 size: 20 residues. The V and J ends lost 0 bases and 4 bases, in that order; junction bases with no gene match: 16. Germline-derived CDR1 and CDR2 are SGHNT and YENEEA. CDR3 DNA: TGTGCCAGCAGCTTAGACGAAAGAAGTTGGGACAGGGCCAAAAATCAGCCCCAGCATTTT. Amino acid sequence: CASSLDERSWDRAKNQPQHF.